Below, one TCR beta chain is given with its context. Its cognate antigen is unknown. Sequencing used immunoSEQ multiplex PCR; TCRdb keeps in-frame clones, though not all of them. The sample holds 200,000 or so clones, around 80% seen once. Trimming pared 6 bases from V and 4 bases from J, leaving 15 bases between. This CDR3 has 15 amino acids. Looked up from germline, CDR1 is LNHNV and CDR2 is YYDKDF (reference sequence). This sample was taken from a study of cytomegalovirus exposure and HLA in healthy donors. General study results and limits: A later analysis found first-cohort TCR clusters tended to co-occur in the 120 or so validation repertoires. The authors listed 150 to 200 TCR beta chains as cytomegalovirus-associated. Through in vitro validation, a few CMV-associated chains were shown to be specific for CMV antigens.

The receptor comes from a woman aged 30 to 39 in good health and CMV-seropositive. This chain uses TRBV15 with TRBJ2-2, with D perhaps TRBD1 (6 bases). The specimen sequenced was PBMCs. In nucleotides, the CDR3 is TGTGCCACCAGTCCAGACGGGACAAGCACCGGGGAGCTGTTTTTT. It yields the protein CATSPDGTSTGELFF. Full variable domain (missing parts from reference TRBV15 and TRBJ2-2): DAMVIQNPRYQVTQFGKPVTLSCSQTLNHNVMYWYQQKSSQAPKLLFHYYDKDFNNEADTPDNFQSRRPNTSFCFLDIRSPGLGDTAMYLCATSPDGTSTGELFFGEGSRLTVL.